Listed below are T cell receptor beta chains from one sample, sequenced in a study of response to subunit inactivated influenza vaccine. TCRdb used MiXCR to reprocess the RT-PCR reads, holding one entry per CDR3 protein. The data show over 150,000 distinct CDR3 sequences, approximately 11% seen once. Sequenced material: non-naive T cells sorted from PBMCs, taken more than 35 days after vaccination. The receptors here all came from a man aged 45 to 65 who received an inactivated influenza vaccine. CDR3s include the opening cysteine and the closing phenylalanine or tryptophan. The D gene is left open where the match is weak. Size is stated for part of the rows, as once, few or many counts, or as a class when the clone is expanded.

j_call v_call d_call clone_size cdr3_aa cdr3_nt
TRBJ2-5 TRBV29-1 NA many CSVGGEETQYF TGCAGCGTTGGTGGGGAAGAGACCCAGTACTTC
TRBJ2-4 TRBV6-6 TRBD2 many CASSLTSGGSKNIQYF TGTGCCAGCAGTCTAACTAGCGGGGGTTCCAAAAACATTCAGTACTTC
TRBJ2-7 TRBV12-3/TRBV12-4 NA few CASSFWRPDEQYF TGTGCCAGCAGCTTCTGGCGTCCCGACGAGCAGTACTTC
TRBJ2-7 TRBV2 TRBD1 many CASDPGTGAIYEQYF TGTGCCAGCGACCCCGGGACAGGGGCCATCTACGAGCAGTACTTC
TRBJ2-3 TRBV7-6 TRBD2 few CASSQGLAGSRDTQYF TGTGCCAGCAGCCAGGGACTAGCGGGTTCCAGGGATACGCAGTATTTT
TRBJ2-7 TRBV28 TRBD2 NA CASSHRGQWTSGSPGQYF TGTGCCAGCAGTCACCGTGGCCAGTGGACTAGCGGGAGTCCCGGGCAGTACTTC
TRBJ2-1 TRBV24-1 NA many CATSDSFRLNHGPEQFF TGTGCCACCAGTGACTCCTTTCGTTTGAACCACGGGCCTGAGCAGTTCTTC
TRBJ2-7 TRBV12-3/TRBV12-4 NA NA CASSYSANEQYF TGTGCCAGCAGTTATTCCGCTAACGAGCAGTACTTC
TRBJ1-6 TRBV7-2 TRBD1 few CASSLARDRLLSPLHF TGTGCCAGCAGCTTAGCCCGGGACAGACTCCTTTCACCCCTCCACTTT
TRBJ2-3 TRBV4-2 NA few CASSQRLLVADTQYF TGTGCCAGCAGCCAACGGTTATTGGTCGCAGATACGCAGTATTTT
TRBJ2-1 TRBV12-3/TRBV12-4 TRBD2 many CASSLRREGYNEQFF TGTGCCAGCAGTTTAAGGCGGGAGGGCTACAATGAGCAGTTCTTC
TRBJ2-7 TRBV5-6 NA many CASSASAYEQYF TGTGCCAGCAGCGCATCAGCCTACGAGCAGTACTTC
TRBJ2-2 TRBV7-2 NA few CASTRAFSTGELFF TGTGCCAGCACCCGGGCCTTCTCAACAGGGGAGCTGTTTTTT
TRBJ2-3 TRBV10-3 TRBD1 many CAISPLTGVDTQYF TGTGCCATCAGCCCTCTGACAGGGGTGGATACGCAGTATTTT
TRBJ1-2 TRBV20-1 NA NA CSADSSFYGYTF TGCAGTGCAGACAGCTCCTTCTATGGCTACACCTTC
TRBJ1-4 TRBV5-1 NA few CASSLRSDANEKLFF TGCGCCAGCAGCTTGCGGTCTGATGCTAATGAAAAACTGTTTTTT
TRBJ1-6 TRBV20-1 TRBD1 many CSARAGQVRTSPLHF TGCAGTGCCAGAGCGGGACAGGTTCGCACTTCACCCCTCCACTTT
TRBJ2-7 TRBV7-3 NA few CASSVGFGGSYEQYF TGTGCCAGCAGCGTGGGATTCGGGGGCTCCTACGAGCAGTACTTC
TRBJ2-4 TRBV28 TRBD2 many CASASGRHITIQYF TGTGCCAGCGCTAGCGGGAGGCACATAACCATTCAGTACTTC
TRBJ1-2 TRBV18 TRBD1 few CASSPGTGDYGYTF TGTGCCAGCTCACCTGGGACAGGGGACTATGGCTACACCTTC
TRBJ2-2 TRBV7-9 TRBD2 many CASSLGSGSKSGELFF TGTGCCAGCAGCTTGGGTAGCGGGAGTAAGTCCGGGGAGCTGTTTTTT
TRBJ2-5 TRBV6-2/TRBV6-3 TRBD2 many CASIKREAGRETQYF TGTGCCAGCATTAAGCGGGAGGCCGGGCGAGAGACCCAGTACTTC
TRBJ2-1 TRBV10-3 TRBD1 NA CAISESQQGVSNEQFF TGTGCCATCAGTGAGTCTCAACAGGGGGTAAGCAATGAGCAGTTCTTC
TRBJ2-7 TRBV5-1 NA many CASSKPAAEQYF TGCGCCAGCAGCAAGCCGGCAGCCGAGCAGTACTTC
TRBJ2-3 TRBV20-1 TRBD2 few CSASGGAGTDTQYF TGCAGTGCTAGCGGGGGGGCTGGAACAGATACGCAGTATTTT
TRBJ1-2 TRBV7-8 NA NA CASSLVQSLGYTF TGTGCCAGCAGCTTAGTACAAAGCTTAGGCTACACCTTC
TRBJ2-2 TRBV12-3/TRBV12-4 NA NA CASTLPGLSRSGELFF TGTGCCAGCACTCTTCCGGGTCTTTCCCGTAGCGGGGAGCTGTTTTTT
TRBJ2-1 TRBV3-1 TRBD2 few CASSQETLAGEPDYNEQFF TGTGCCAGCAGCCAAGAAACCCTAGCGGGAGAGCCCGACTACAATGAGCAGTTCTTC
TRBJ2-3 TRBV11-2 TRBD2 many CASSLKSRRGGNTDTQYF TGTGCCAGCAGCTTAAAATCACGGCGGGGGGGCAACACAGATACGCAGTATTTT
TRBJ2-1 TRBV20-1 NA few CSARKGSGTPYNEQFF TGCAGTGCTAGGAAGGGGTCCGGGACGCCCTACAATGAGCAGTTCTTC
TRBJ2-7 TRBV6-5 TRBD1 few CASSYTGDPVYEQYF TGTGCCAGCAGTTACACAGGGGATCCCGTCTACGAGCAGTACTTC
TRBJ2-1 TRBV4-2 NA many CASRGAGSNEQFF TGTGCCAGCAGGGGGGCAGGGAGCAATGAGCAGTTCTTC
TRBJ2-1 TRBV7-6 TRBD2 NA CASSLASGRGPSYNEQFF TGTGCCAGCAGCTTAGCGAGCGGGAGAGGTCCCTCCTACAATGAGCAGTTCTTC
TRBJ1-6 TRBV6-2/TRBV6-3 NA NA CASSYWASNSPLHF TGTGCCAGCAGTTACTGGGCAAGTAATTCACCCCTCCACTTT
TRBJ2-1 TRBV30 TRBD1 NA CAWRATGDGYNEQFF TGTGCCTGGAGGGCGACAGGGGACGGATACAATGAGCAGTTCTTC
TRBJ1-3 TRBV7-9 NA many CASSSGGDSGNTIYF TGTGCCAGCAGCTCAGGTGGCGACTCTGGAAACACCATATATTTT
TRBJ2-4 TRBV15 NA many CATSRGLTPGGKNIQYF TGTGCCACCAGCAGAGGACTGACCCCCGGAGGAAAAAACATTCAGTACTTC
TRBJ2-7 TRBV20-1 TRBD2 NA CSASSPGLAGILHEQYF TGCAGTGCTAGCTCGCCGGGACTAGCGGGAATTCTCCACGAGCAGTACTTC
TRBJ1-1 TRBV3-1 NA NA CASSQESGWGVAEAFF TGTGCCAGCAGCCAAGAGAGCGGGTGGGGGGTTGCTGAAGCTTTCTTT
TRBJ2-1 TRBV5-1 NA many CASSLAGGSSYNEQFF TGCGCCAGCAGCTTGGCCGGGGGCTCCTCCTACAATGAGCAGTTCTTC
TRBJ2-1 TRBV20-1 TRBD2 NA CSAGGTSGGQKEQFF TGCAGTGCTGGGGGGACTAGCGGGGGTCAAAAAGAGCAGTTCTTC
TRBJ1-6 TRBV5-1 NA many CASSRNRDSPLHF TGCGCCAGCAGCCGGAACAGGGATTCACCCCTCCACTTT
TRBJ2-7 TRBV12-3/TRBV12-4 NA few CASSLERVIGEQYF TGTGCCAGCAGTTTAGAGAGGGTAATAGGGGAGCAGTACTTC
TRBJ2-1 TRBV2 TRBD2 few CASRKGLAGGNNEQFF TGTGCCAGCAGGAAGGGACTAGCGGGGGGTAACAATGAGCAGTTCTTC
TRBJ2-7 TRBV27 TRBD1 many CASSPVGTGAYEQYF TGTGCCAGCAGTCCGGTTGGGACAGGGGCCTACGAGCAGTACTTC
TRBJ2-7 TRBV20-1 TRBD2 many CSASPMSGVNYEQYF TGCAGTGCTAGCCCAATGAGCGGGGTTAACTACGAGCAGTACTTC
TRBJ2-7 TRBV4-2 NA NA CASSPGTATREQYF TGTGCCAGCAGCCCCGGGACCGCAACGCGCGAGCAGTACTTC
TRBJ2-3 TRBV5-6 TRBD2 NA CASSPGRGLVLKSDTQYF TGTGCCAGCAGCCCTGGCCGGGGACTAGTATTAAAGTCAGATACGCAGTATTTT
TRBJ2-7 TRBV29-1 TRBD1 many CSVDIGGNYEQYF TGCAGCGTTGATATAGGGGGCAACTACGAGCAGTACTTC
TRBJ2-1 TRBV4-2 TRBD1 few CASSQEQDRVNWNEQFF TGTGCCAGCAGCCAAGAACAGGACAGGGTAAATTGGAATGAGCAGTTCTTC
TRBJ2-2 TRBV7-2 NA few CASSLESARELFF TGTGCCAGCAGCTTAGAGTCGGCCCGGGAGCTGTTTTTT
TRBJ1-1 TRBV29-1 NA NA CSVGVSVNTEAFF TGCAGCGTTGGGGTGTCGGTGAACACTGAAGCTTTCTTT